This TCR beta chain comes out of a study of Tregs in tolerant kidney transplant recipients. On this clone: The germline gene is not matched at one end of the junction; a read error may be the cause.

TCRdb keeps only in-frame clones here, not all; method: immunoSEQ multiplex PCR. The sample yields about 50,000 clones, about 92% seen once. The nonmyeloablative bone marrow transplants came from related graft donors, with transient mixed chimerism. Germline V gene data show CDR1 as SGHVS and CDR2 as FQNEAQ. The CDR3 loop spans 13 amino acids. The V and J genes are TRBV7-8 and TRBJ2-7; 9 bases match TRBD2. The source of this sequence is a human patient who received a combined kidney and bone marrow transplant. T cells may partly derive from the graft donor. The source was CD8+ T cells from blood (PBMCs), collected 12 months after the transplant. The CDR3 sequence is CASSVAGAYEQYF. The CDR3 DNA reads as TGTGCCAGCAGCGTAGCGGGGGCATACGAGCAGTACTTC.